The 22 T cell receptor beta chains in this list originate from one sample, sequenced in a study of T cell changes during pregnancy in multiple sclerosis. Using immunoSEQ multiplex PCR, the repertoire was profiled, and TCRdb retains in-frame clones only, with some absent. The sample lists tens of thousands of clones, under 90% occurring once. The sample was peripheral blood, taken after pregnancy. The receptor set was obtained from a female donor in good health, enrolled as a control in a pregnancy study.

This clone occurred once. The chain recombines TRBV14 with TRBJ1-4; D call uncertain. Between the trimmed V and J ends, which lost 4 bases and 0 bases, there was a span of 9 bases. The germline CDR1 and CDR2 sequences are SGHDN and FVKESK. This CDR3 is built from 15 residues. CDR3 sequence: CASSRRVSTNEKLFF. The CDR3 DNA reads TGTGCCAGCAGCCGTCGGGTATCAACTAATGAAAAACTGTTTTTT. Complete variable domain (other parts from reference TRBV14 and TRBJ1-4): EAGVTQFPSHSVIEKGQTVTLRCDPISGHDNLYWYRRVMGKEIKFLLHFVKESKQDESGMPNNRFLAERTGGTYSTLKVQPAELEDSGVYFCASSRRVSTNEKLFFGSGTQLSVL.

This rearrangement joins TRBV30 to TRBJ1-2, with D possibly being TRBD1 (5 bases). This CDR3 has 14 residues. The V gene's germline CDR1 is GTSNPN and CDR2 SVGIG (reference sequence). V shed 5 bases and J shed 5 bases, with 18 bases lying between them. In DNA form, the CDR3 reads TGTGCCTGGGACAGCGGGGAAGGTATTTATGGCTACACCTTC. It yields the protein CAWDSGEGIYGYTF.

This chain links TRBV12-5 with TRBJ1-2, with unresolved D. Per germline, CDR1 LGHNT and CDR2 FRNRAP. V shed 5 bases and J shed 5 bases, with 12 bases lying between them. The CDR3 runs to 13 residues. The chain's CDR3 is CASGPSEPYGYTF. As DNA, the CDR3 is TGTGCTAGTGGTCCATCCGAGCCGTATGGCTACACCTTC. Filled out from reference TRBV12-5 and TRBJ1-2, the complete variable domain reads DARVTQTPRHKVTEMGQEVTMRCQPILGHNTVFWYRQTMMQGLELLAYFRNRAPLDDSGMPKDRFSAEMPDATLATLKIQPSEPRDSAVYFCASGPSEPYGYTFGSGTRLTVV.

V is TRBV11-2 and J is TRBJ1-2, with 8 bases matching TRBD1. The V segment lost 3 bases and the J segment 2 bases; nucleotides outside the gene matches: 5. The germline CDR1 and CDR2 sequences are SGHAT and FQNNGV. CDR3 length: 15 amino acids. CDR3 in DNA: TGTGCCAGCAGCTTGGCAGGGGGCGGGAACTATGGCTACACCTTC. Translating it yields CASSLAGGGNYGYTF. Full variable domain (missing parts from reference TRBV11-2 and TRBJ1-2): EAGVAQSPRYKIIEKRQSVAFWCNPISGHATLYWYQQILGQGPKLLIQFQNNGVVDDSQLPKDRFSAERLKGVDSTLKIQPAKLEDSAVYLCASSLAGGGNYGYTFGSGTRLTVV.

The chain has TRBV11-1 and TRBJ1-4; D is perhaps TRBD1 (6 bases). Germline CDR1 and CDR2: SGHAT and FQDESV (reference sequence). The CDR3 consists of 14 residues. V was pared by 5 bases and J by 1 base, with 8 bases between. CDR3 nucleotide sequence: TGTGCCAGCAGCCGCAGGGGAACTAATGAAAAACTGTTTTTT. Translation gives CASSRRGTNEKLFF. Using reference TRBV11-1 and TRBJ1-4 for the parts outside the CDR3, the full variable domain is EAEVAQSPRYKITEKSQAVAFWCDPISGHATLYWYRQILGQGPELLVQFQDESVVDDSQLPKDRFSAERLKGVDSTLKIQPAELGDSAMYLCASSRRGTNEKLFFGSGTQLSVL.

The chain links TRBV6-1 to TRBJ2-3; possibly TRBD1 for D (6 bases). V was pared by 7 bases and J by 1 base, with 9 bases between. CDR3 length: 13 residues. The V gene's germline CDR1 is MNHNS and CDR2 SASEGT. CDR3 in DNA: TGTGCCAGCAACAGGGTAGGCACAGATACGCAGTATTTT. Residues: CASNRVGTDTQYF.

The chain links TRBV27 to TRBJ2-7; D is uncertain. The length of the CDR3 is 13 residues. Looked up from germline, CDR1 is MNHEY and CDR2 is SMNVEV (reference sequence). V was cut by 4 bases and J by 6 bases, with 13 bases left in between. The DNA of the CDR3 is TGTGCCAGCAGTTCCCATCTTAAGAGCGAGCAGTACTTC. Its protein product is CASSSHLKSEQYF.

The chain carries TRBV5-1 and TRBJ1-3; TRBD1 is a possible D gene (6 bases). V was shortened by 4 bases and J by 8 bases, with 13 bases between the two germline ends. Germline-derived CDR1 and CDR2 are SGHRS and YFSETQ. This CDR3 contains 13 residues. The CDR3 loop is CASSLQSGDTIYF. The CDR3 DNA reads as TGCGCCAGCAGCCTGCAATCAGGGGACACCATATATTTT.

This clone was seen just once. In DNA form, the CDR3 reads TGCGCCAGCAGCCAAGGGGGAGTACACGAAAAACTGTTTTTT. This encodes CASSQGGVHEKLFF. This chain connects TRBV4-3 to TRBJ1-4; D unclear. This CDR3 has 14 residues. Germline CDR1 LGHNA, CDR2 YSLEER. Deletions cut 1 base from V and 8 bases from J, with 11 bases between.

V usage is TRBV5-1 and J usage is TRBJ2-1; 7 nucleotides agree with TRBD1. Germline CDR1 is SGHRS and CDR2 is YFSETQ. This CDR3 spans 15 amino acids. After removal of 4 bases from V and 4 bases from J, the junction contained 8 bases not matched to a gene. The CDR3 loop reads CASSHGQVNYNEQFF. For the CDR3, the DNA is TGCGCCAGCAGCCACGGACAGGTTAATTACAATGAGCAGTTCTTC. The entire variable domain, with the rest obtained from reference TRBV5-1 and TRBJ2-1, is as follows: KAGVTQTPRYLIKTRGQQVTLSCSPISGHRSVSWYQQTPGQGLQFLFEYFSETQRNKGNFPGRFSGRQFSNSRSEMNVSTLELGDSALYLCASSHGQVNYNEQFFGPGTRLTVL.

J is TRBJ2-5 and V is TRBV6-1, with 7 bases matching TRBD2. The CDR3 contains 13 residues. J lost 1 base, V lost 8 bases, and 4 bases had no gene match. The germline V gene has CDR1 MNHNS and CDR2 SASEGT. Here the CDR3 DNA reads TGTGCCAGCCCCGGGGGGTTCCAAGAGACCCAGTACTTC. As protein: CASPGGFQETQYF.

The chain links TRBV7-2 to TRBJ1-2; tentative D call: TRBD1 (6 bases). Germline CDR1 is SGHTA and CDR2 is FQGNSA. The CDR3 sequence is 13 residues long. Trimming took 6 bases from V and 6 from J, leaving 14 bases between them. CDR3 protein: CASRPQGFNGYTF. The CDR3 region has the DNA TGTGCCAGCAGACCGCAGGGGTTCAATGGCTACACCTTC.

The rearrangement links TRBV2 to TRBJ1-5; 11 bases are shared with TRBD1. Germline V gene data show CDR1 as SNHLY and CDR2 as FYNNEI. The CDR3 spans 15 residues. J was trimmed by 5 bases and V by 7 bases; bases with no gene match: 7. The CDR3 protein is CASNPGTGGHQPQHF. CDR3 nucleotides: TGTGCCAGCAACCCCGGGACAGGGGGACATCAGCCCCAGCATTTT.

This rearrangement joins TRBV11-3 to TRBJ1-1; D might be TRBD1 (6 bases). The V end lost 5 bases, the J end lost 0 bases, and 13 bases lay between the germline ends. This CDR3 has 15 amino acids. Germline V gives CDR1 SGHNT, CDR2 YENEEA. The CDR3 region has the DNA TGTGCCAGCAGCGGACGGGACACCTTGAACACTGAAGCTTTCTTT. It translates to CASSGRDTLNTEAFF.

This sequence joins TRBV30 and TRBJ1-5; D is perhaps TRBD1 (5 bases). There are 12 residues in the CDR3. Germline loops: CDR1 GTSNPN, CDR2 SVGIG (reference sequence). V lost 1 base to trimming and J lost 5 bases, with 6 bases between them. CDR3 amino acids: CAWSEGYQPQHF. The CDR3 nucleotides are TGTGCCTGGAGTGAGGGGTATCAGCCCCAGCATTTT. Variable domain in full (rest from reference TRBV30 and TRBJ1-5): SQTIHQWPATLVQPVGSPLSLECTVEGTSNPNLYWYRQAAGRGLQLLFYSVGIGQISSEVPQNLSASRPQDRQFILSSKKLLLSDSGFYLCAWSEGYQPQHFGDGTRLSIL.

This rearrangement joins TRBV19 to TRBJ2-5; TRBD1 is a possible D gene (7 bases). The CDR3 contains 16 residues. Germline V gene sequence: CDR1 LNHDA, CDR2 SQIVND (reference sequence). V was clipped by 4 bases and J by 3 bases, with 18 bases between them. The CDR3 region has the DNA TGTGCCAGTAGTAGCCCGTTTGGCAGGGGGGAAGAGACCCAGTACTTC. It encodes CASSSPFGRGEETQYF.

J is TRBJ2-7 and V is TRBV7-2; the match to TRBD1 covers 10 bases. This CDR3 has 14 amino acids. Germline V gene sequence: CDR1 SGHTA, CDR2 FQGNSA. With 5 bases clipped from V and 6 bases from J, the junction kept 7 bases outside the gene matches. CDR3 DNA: TGTGCCAGCAGCGTCTGGACAGGGGGGACCGAGCAGTACTTC. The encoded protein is CASSVWTGGTEQYF.

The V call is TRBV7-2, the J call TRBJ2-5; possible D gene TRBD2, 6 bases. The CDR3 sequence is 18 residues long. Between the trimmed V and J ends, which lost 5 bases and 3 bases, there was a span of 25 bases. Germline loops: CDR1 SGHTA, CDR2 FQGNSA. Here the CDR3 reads CASSISLPGGVFKETQYF. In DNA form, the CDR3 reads TGTGCCAGCAGCATAAGCTTGCCAGGAGGGGTGTTTAAAGAGACCCAGTACTTC.

In DNA, the CDR3 is TGTGCCAGCAGTCCCCCGGGATCCCAGAAGACCCAGTACTTC. This gives the protein CASSPPGSQKTQYF. The genes are TRBV27 and TRBJ2-5; possible D gene TRBD2, 5 bases. The CDR3 has 14 amino acids. V shed 5 bases and J shed 6 bases, with 16 bases lying between them. Germline-derived CDR1 and CDR2 are MNHEY and SMNVEV (reference sequence).

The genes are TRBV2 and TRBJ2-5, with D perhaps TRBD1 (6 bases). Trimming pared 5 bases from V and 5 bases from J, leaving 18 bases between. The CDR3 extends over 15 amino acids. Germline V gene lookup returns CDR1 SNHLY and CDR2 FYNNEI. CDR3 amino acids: CASSTNQGMGETQYF. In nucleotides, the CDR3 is TGTGCCAGCAGTACAAACCAGGGGATGGGGGAGACCCAGTACTTC.

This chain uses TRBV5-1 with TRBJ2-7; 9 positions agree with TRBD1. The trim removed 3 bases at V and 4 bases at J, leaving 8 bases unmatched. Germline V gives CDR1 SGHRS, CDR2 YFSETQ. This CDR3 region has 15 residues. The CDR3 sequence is CASSYTGTGIYEQYF. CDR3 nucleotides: TGCGCCAGCAGCTACACCGGGACAGGGATTTACGAGCAGTACTTC.

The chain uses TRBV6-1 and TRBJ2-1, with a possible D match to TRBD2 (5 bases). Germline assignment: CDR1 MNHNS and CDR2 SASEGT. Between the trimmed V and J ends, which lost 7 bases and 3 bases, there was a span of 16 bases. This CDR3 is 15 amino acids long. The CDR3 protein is CASTQAEEGYNEQFF. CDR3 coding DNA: TGTGCCAGCACCCAAGCGGAAGAGGGCTACAATGAGCAGTTCTTC.